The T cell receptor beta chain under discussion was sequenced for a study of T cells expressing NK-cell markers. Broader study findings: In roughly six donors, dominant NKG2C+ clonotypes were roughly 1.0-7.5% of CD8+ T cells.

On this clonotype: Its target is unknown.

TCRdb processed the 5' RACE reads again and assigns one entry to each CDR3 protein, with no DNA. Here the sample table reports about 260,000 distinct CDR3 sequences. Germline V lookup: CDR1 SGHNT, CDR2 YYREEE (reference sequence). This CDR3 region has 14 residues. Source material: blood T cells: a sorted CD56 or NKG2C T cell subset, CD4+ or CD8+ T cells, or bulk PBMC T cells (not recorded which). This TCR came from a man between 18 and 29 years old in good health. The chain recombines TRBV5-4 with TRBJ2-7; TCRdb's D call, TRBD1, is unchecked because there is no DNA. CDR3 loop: CASRLGVSSYEQYF. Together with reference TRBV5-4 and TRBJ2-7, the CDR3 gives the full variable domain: ETGVTQSPTHLIKTRGQQVTLRCSSQSGHNTVSWYQQALGQGPQFIFQYYREEENGRGNFPPRFSGLQFPNYSSELNVNALELDDSALYLCASRLGVSSYEQYFGPGTRLTVT.